These 30 T cell receptor beta chains share one sample of origin, sequenced in a study of blood T cells in healthy people across ages. Next came a second PCR, run for roughly 6 to 11 cycles, which used a sample-barcoded 5' primer along with a J-beta primer mix. TCRdb recomputed calls from the 5' RACE reads with MiXCR, one row per CDR3 protein. The sample gives about 1.1 million distinct CDR3 sequences, more than 30% of which show up once; around 13% is in the top ten. Sequenced input: blood. The source of these receptors is a man aged 18 to 30 in good health.

In this sample, this clonotype turned up many times. The chain links TRBV25-1 to TRBJ1-2; D perhaps matches TRBD1 (6 bases). Germline loops: CDR1 MGHDK, CDR2 SYGVNS. The ends were cut back, 3 bases at V and 1 base at J, with 9 bases in the middle. This CDR3 has 14 residues. CDR3 in DNA: TGTGCCAGCAGTGATCGGACAGTTAACTATGGCTACACCTTC. Amino acids: CASSDRTVNYGYTF.

This clonotype came up a few times. The chain carries TRBV10-3 and TRBJ2-1; D remains unclear. This CDR3 has 15 amino acids. The germline V gene encodes CDR1 ENHRY and CDR2 SYGVKD. The V end lost 6 bases, the J end lost 2 bases, and 14 bases lay between the germline ends. The CDR3 spells CAISHPSQAYNEQFF. The CDR3 bases are TGTGCCATCAGCCACCCGTCGCAGGCCTACAATGAGCAGTTCTTC.

The CDR3 coding sequence is TGTGCCAGCAGTTTAGCCGGCAGAGAATACGAGCAGTACTTC. Amino acid sequence: CASSLAGREYEQYF. This chain uses TRBV12-3 or TRBV12-4 with TRBJ2-7; no definite D call. The CDR3 totals 14 residues. Trimming shortened V by 0 bases and J by 4 bases, and 10 bases separated the two germline ends.

The chain carries TRBV24-1 and TRBJ2-1; the D is unclear. The germline V gene has CDR1 KGHDR and CDR2 SFDVKD. Trimming left V 10 bases short and J 5 bases short, with 8 bases between. This CDR3 contains 11 residues. The chain's CDR3 is CATSKNNEQFF. The CDR3 region has the DNA TGTGCCACAAGCAAGAACAATGAGCAGTTCTTC.

In its sample, this clonotype was seen a few times. The V and J genes are TRBV2 and TRBJ2-4; D remains unclear. The germline V gene has CDR1 SNHLY and CDR2 FYNNEI. Between the trimmed V and J ends, which lost 8 bases and 1 base, there was a span of 9 bases. The CDR3 consists of 13 residues. In DNA, the CDR3 is TGTGCCAGCCGCCTACTCGCCAAAAACATTCAGTACTTC. This sequence encodes CASRLLAKNIQYF.

This chain connects TRBV20-1 to TRBJ2-3; TRBD2 might be the D (6 bases). Looked up from germline, CDR1 is DFQATT and CDR2 is SNEGSKA (reference sequence). Trimming took off 2 bases at V and 1 base at J, with 10 bases between the two ends. The CDR3 extends over 14 amino acids. The CDR3 spells CSARRRGGTDTQYF. CDR3 nucleotide sequence: TGCAGTGCTAGACGGCGGGGAGGCACAGATACGCAGTATTTT.

In this sample, this clonotype turned up a few times. V usage is TRBV7-2 and J usage is TRBJ2-5; the match to TRBD2 covers 8 bases. This CDR3 is built from 15 residues. The V segment lost 6 bases and the J segment 2 bases; nucleotides outside the gene matches: 8. In germline, CDR1 is SGHTA, CDR2 FQGNSA. The CDR3 spells CASSLFGGAQETQYF. In DNA, the CDR3 is TGTGCCAGCAGTTTATTCGGGGGGGCTCAAGAGACCCAGTACTTC.

On this clonotype: An end of the junction does not agree with germline; a read error may underlie this. The CDR3 coding sequence is TGTGCCGGCAGCTTAGCCCAAGGCCAAGAGACCCAGTACTTC. It yields the protein CAGSLAQGQETQYF. J is TRBJ2-5 and V is TRBV7-2; no definite D call. CDR3 length: 14 residues. The germline V gene encodes CDR1 SGHTA and CDR2 FQGNSA. Filled out from reference TRBV7-2 and TRBJ2-5, the complete variable domain reads GAGVSQSPSNKVTEKGKDVELRCDPISGHTALYWYRQSLGQGLEFLIYFQGNSAPDKSGLPSDRFSAERTGGSVSTLTIQRTQQEDSAVYLCAGSLAQGQETQYFGPGTRLLVL.

The chain employs TRBV12-5 and TRBJ1-1; a weak D match, TRBD1 (5 bases). The CDR3 extends over 15 amino acids. The germline V gene has CDR1 LGHNT and CDR2 FRNRAP. V lost 5 bases, J lost 0 bases, and 13 bases lay in between. This chain's CDR3 is CASGILGLLNTEAFF. The CDR3 nucleotides read TGTGCTAGTGGTATCTTGGGACTTCTGAACACTGAAGCTTTCTTT. The complete variable domain, with remaining parts taken from reference TRBV12-5 and TRBJ1-1, reads DARVTQTPRHKVTEMGQEVTMRCQPILGHNTVFWYRQTMMQGLELLAYFRNRAPLDDSGMPKDRFSAEMPDATLATLKIQPSEPRDSAVYFCASGILGLLNTEAFFGQGTRLTVV.

The chain recombines TRBV3-1 with TRBJ2-2, with TRBD1 matching 7 bases. Germline V gene data show CDR1 as LGHDT and CDR2 as YNNKEL (reference sequence). This CDR3 has 16 residues. V trimming: 1 base; J trimming: 6 bases; junction bases outside the gene matches: 8. The CDR3 DNA is TGTGCCAGCAGCCAAGGGATGACAGGGAAAGCCGGGGAGCTGTTTTTT. As protein: CASSQGMTGKAGELFF.

The CDR3, as DNA: TGCGCCAGCAGCTTGGAAGTCAGGGGGAATGAGCAGTTCTTC. It codes for CASSLEVRGNEQFF. This sequence joins TRBV5-1 and TRBJ2-1, with 7 positions matching TRBD1. The germline V gene encodes CDR1 SGHRS and CDR2 YFSETQ. The CDR3 loop spans 14 amino acids. Trimming at V came to 0 bases and at J to 7 bases, leaving 4 bases not matched to a gene.

The J gene is TRBJ1-2, the V gene TRBV29-1; possibly TRBD1 for D (6 bases). V was shortened by 7 bases and J by 5 bases, with 11 bases between the two germline ends. Germline V CDR1 and CDR2: SQVTM, ANQGSEA. The CDR3 loop spans 11 amino acids. The CDR3 sequence is CSGDTLYGYTF. The CDR3, as DNA: TGCAGCGGGGACACCCTATATGGCTACACCTTC.

This clonotype was counted between two and nine times. The V call is TRBV20-1, the J call TRBJ2-4, with D maybe TRBD2 (7 bases). V was pared by 3 bases and J by 13 bases, with 16 bases between. CDR3 length equals 12 residues. Germline values: CDR1 DFQATT, CDR2 SNEGSKA (reference sequence). The CDR3 spells CSASLGGVEQYF. Here the CDR3 DNA reads TGCAGTGCTAGTTTAGGGGGGGTGGAGCAGTACTTC.

The chain uses TRBV6-1 and TRBJ1-1; TRBD1 might be the D (6 bases). The CDR3 totals 15 residues. Trimming removed 4 bases at V and 4 bases at J, with 16 bases between. Germline lookup yields CDR1 MNHNS and CDR2 SASEGT. The CDR3 DNA follows: TGTGCCAGCAGTGTACCAGGGGATGGGAGCACTGAAGCTTTCTTT. Protein product: CASSVPGDGSTEAFF.

The chain employs TRBV6-2 or TRBV6-3 and TRBJ1-1; no definite D call. Trimming took off 7 bases at V and 1 base at J, with 10 bases between the two ends. The CDR3 runs to 13 residues. CDR1 and CDR2 (germline): MNHEY, SVGEGT. For the CDR3, the DNA is TGTGCCAGCACCGACGGGTGGAACACTGAAGCTTTCTTT. Encoded protein: CASTDGWNTEAFF.

In its sample, this clonotype was seen a few times. This chain joins TRBV2 and TRBJ1-1; possible D gene TRBD1, 6 bases. Trimming removed 6 bases at V and 4 bases at J, with 15 bases between. Germline-derived CDR1 and CDR2 are SNHLY and FYNNEI. The CDR3 spans 14 residues. The CDR3 is CASSLGGGFTEAFF. The CDR3 DNA is TGTGCCAGCAGCCTCGGAGGGGGATTCACTGAAGCTTTCTTT.

The chain employs TRBV20-1 and TRBJ1-2, with D unclear. V was pared by 5 bases and J by 5 bases, with 15 bases between. The CDR3 is made up of 13 amino acids. Looked up from germline, CDR1 is DFQATT and CDR2 is SNEGSKA (reference sequence). CDR3 sequence: CSAPRPPPYGYTF. The DNA of the CDR3 is TGCAGTGCTCCGAGACCCCCTCCGTATGGCTACACCTTC.

This clonotype has only a few counts. This chain links TRBV11-2 with TRBJ2-3, with TRBD2 identical over 8 bases. The germline V gene encodes CDR1 SGHAT and CDR2 FQNNGV. This CDR3 spans 18 amino acids. Germline trimming cut 0 bases from V and 2 bases from J; bases unmatched to any gene: 10. CDR3 amino acids: CASSLETGGAGPTDTQYF. In nucleotides, the CDR3 is TGTGCCAGCAGCTTAGAAACGGGGGGGGCCGGCCCCACAGATACGCAGTATTTT.

This sequence joins TRBV2 and TRBJ2-4; a weak D match, TRBD2 (6 bases). This CDR3 comprises 18 residues. Germline loops: CDR1 SNHLY, CDR2 FYNNEI. Trimming removed 5 bases from V and 0 bases from J, with 20 bases in between. As DNA, the CDR3 is TGTGCCAGCAGTCCGGGCGGGACCTTAAAACTAGCCAAAAACATTCAGTACTTC. Encoded protein: CASSPGGTLKLAKNIQYF. Filled out from reference TRBV2 and TRBJ2-4, the complete variable domain reads EPEVTQTPSHQVTQMGQEVILRCVPISNHLYFYWYRQILGQKVEFLVSFYNNEISEKSEIFDDQFSVERPDGSNFTLKIRSTKLEDSAMYFCASSPGGTLKLAKNIQYFGAGTRLSVL.

This clonotype was found a few times. The chain has TRBV4-1 and TRBJ1-2; TRBD1 might be the D (6 bases). V was trimmed by 2 bases and J by 7 bases, leaving 17 bases between them. CDR1 is MGHRA and CDR2 is YSYEKL in the germline V gene. CDR3 length equals 15 residues. CDR3 sequence reads: CASSQPYGGQGGYTF. In nucleotides, the CDR3 is TGCGCCAGCAGCCAACCTTATGGGGGGCAGGGTGGCTACACCTTC.

The CDR3: CASSLSQLETQYF. The CDR3 nucleotides are TGTGCCAGCAGTTTATCCCAGCTAGAGACCCAGTACTTC. V is TRBV12-3 or TRBV12-4 and J is TRBJ2-5; D gene uncertain. V lost 2 bases and J lost 4, with 8 bases in between. The CDR3 has 13 residues.

V usage is TRBV9 and J usage is TRBJ2-3; either TRBD1 or TRBD2 may fit D (5 bases each). Between the trimmed V and J ends, which lost 4 bases and 0 bases, there was a span of 21 bases. The CDR3 is 18 amino acids. Germline V gene sequence: CDR1 SGDLS, CDR2 YYNGEE. The CDR3 is CASSHPKSEGISTDTQYF. The CDR3 DNA reads as TGTGCCAGCAGCCACCCCAAGTCAGAGGGGATAAGCACAGATACGCAGTATTTT.

V is TRBV29-1 and J is TRBJ2-5; D uncertain. Looked up from germline, CDR1 is SQVTM and CDR2 is ANQGSEA. V was cut by 3 bases and J by 11 bases, with 16 bases left in between. The CDR3 loop spans 12 amino acids. CDR3 in amino acids: CSVDSTYNEQYF. For the CDR3, the DNA is TGCAGCGTTGACAGCACCTACAATGAGCAGTACTTC.

The table lists this clonotype with a few counts. V and J are TRBV4-2 and TRBJ2-3, with unresolved D. This CDR3 has 16 residues. Germline values: CDR1 LGHNA, CDR2 YNFKEQ. V was trimmed by 0 bases and J by 2 bases, leaving 12 bases between them. The CDR3 DNA is TGTGCCAGCAGCCAAGAGTTCGCTACGAACACAGATACGCAGTATTTT. It codes for CASSQEFATNTDTQYF.

V is TRBV27 and J is TRBJ2-3, with TRBD1 as a possible D gene (6 bases). This CDR3 comprises 17 residues. Germline assignment: CDR1 MNHEY and CDR2 SMNVEV (reference sequence). V lost 5 bases, J lost 1 base, and 19 bases lay in between. The CDR3 DNA reads as TGTGCCAGCAGTCCTCGGGACAATCTTAGGGGCACAGATACGCAGTATTTT. Residues: CASSPRDNLRGTDTQYF.

Details on this clonotype: Mismatch with germline at one junction end may stem from a read error. The chain couples TRBV4-1 to TRBJ2-5; D unresolved. Germline-derived CDR1 and CDR2 are MGHRA and YSYEKL. The CDR3 consists of 13 residues. CDR3 sequence: CASSQGLPEAQYF. The DNA of the CDR3 is TGCGCCAGCAGCCAAGGGCTCCCAGAGGCCCAGTACTTC.

The chain is built from TRBV2 and TRBJ2-7; possibly TRBD1 or TRBD2 for D (5 bases each). The V and J ends lost 9 bases and 6 bases respectively, with 15 bases between them. The germline CDR1 and CDR2 sequences are SNHLY and FYNNEI. CDR3 length equals 12 residues. The CDR3 region is CASGLGVLEQYF. CDR3 nucleotides: TGTGCCAGTGGCTTGGGGGTACTCGAGCAGTACTTC. The whole variable domain, filled in from reference TRBV2 and TRBJ2-7, reads EPEVTQTPSHQVTQMGQEVILRCVPISNHLYFYWYRQILGQKVEFLVSFYNNEISEKSEIFDDQFSVERPDGSNFTLKIRSTKLEDSAMYFCASGLGVLEQYFGPGTRLTVT.

In its sample, this clonotype was seen a few times. The chain couples TRBV7-6 to TRBJ2-7, with D maybe TRBD2 (5 bases). This CDR3 has 12 residues. Germline values: CDR1 SGHVS, CDR2 FNYEAQ. Between the trimmed V and J ends, which lost 3 bases and 6 bases, there was a span of 9 bases. The CDR3 sequence is CASSFAGTEQYF. CDR3 sequence (DNA): TGTGCCAGCAGCTTCGCGGGTACCGAGCAGTACTTC.

The chain carries TRBV12-3 or TRBV12-4 and TRBJ1-5; D is undetermined. Trimming cost V 1 base and J 10 bases, with 14 bases left between them. The CDR3 spans 14 residues. DNA of the CDR3: TGTGCCAGCAGTTTAGTTGGCGATGCAGGACCCCAGCATTTT. Amino acids: CASSLVGDAGPQHF.

At least ten counts were recorded for this clonotype. The V gene is TRBV7-2, the J gene TRBJ2-1; D is unresolved. The CDR3 sequence is 12 residues long. V was trimmed by 1 base and J by 8 bases, leaving 6 bases between them. Germline loops: CDR1 SGHTA, CDR2 FQGNSA. The DNA of the CDR3 is TGTGCCAGCAGCTTAGAATCATATGAGCAGTTCTTC. Protein: CASSLESYEQFF.